These 14 T cell receptor beta chains originate from one sample sequenced in a study of cytomegalovirus exposure and HLA in healthy donors. The PCR made use of 60 Vbeta and 13 Jbeta primers. Profiled with immunoSEQ multiplex PCR; TCRdb holds only in-frame clones, not every one. Found here are about 120,000 clones, 6.5% to 9.5% of them singletons; the top ten hold approximately 6.6%. Sequenced input: PBMCs. The receptors shown here come from a woman in her 40s in good health and CMV-seropositive.

The CDR3 here is CASGRGTGDEQYF. Written as DNA, the CDR3 is TGTGCCAGTGGCCGGGGGACAGGGGACGAGCAGTACTTC. The genes are TRBV19 and TRBJ2-7, with 10 bases fitting TRBD1. Per germline, CDR1 LNHDA and CDR2 SQIVND (reference sequence). The CDR3 loop spans 13 amino acids. The J segment lost 5 bases and the V segment lost 8 bases, leaving 6 bases of the junction unmatched.

This clone was seen a few times. The chain couples TRBV7-8 to TRBJ2-1; 7 nucleotides line up with TRBD2. J gave up 3 bases and V 5 bases, and 7 bases lay outside the gene matches. CDR1 SGHVS and CDR2 FQNEAQ come from the germline V gene. The CDR3 contains 15 residues. The CDR3 loop reads CASSVQLANYNEQFF. The CDR3 DNA reads as TGTGCCAGCAGCGTCCAACTAGCGAACTACAATGAGCAGTTCTTC.

V usage is TRBV6-1 and J usage is TRBJ2-7; 12 bases align to TRBD2. Per the germline V gene, CDR1 is MNHNS and CDR2 is SASEGT. V was clipped by 6 bases and J by 2 bases; unmatched bases: 2. CDR3 length: 14 residues. CDR3 sequence: CASSLAGGTYEQYF. DNA for the CDR3: TGTGCCAGCAGCCTAGCGGGGGGGACCTACGAGCAGTACTTC.

The table lists this clone with a few counts. The CDR3 sequence: CATSRRDTQETQYF. The CDR3 DNA reads TGTGCCACCAGCAGGAGGGACACGCAAGAGACCCAGTACTTC. This chain joins TRBV15 and TRBJ2-5; D may be TRBD1 (6 bases). The CDR3 consists of 14 residues. The V gene lost 3 bases and the J gene lost 2 bases, with 10 bases spanning the gap. CDR1 is LNHNV and CDR2 is YYDKDF in the germline V gene (reference sequence).

V usage is TRBV7-3 and J usage is TRBJ1-6, with a weak D call TRBD1 (5 bases). Germline V gene data show CDR1 as SGHTA and CDR2 as FQGTGA. CDR3 length: 14 residues. V lost 1 base to trimming and J lost 6 bases, with 7 bases between them. The DNA of the CDR3 is TGTGCCAGCAGCTTAAGGCAGGGTAATTCACCCCTCCACTTT. It yields the protein CASSLRQGNSPLHF.

The genes are TRBV2 and TRBJ1-2; no reliable D call. Germline V lookup: CDR1 SNHLY, CDR2 FYNNEI. The CDR3 covers 12 residues. V was clipped by 2 bases and J by 6 bases, with 7 bases between them. The CDR3 is CASSEQQDGYTF. CDR3 bases: TGTGCCAGCAGTGAACAGCAGGATGGCTACACCTTC.

This clone has only a few counts. V is TRBV19 and J is TRBJ2-2; 10 nucleotides align to TRBD1. The CDR3 loop spans 15 amino acids. Germline CDR1 is LNHDA and CDR2 is SQIVND (reference sequence). The J segment lost 4 bases and the V segment lost 3 bases, leaving 2 bases of the junction unmatched. CDR3 in amino acids: CASSIDRGPTGELFF. In nucleotides, the CDR3 is TGTGCCAGTAGTATTGACAGGGGGCCCACCGGGGAGCTGTTTTTT. Looking up the rest from reference TRBV19 and TRBJ2-2 gives the full variable domain: DGGITQSPKYLFRKEGQNVTLSCEQNLNHDAMYWYRQDPGQGLRLIYYSQIVNDFQKGDIAEGYSVSREKKESFPLTVTSAQKNPTAFYLCASSIDRGPTGELFFGEGSRLTVL.

This clone was counted only a few times. This chain joins TRBV7-8 and TRBJ1-2; D remains ambiguous. Trimming removed 2 bases from V and 7 bases from J, with 14 bases in between. CDR3 size: 14 residues. Germline loops: CDR1 SGHVS, CDR2 FQNEAQ. CDR3 DNA sequence: TGTGCCAGCAGCTTAAACAGCGGACCGGTTGGCTACACCTTC. This gives the protein CASSLNSGPVGYTF.

The chain recombines TRBV19 with TRBJ2-2; 13 bases are a match to TRBD2. Trimming took 10 bases from V and 0 from J; bases not matched to a gene: 8. In germline, CDR1 is LNHDA, CDR2 SQIVND (reference sequence). This CDR3 has 17 amino acids. The CDR3 sequence is CAITTSGGNTNTGELFF. CDR3 DNA: TGTGCCATCACGACTAGCGGGGGGAACACGAACACCGGGGAGCTGTTTTTT.

This clone was detected a few times. The V and J genes are TRBV6-4 and TRBJ1-1, with D unclear. V was trimmed by 8 bases and J by 4 bases, leaving 14 bases between them. The CDR3 sequence is 13 residues long. Germline V gene sequence: CDR1 MRHNA, CDR2 SNTAGT. CDR3 nucleotides: TGTGCCAGCCGAAGTGCGGGTAGCACTGAAGCTTTCTTT. This translates into CASRSAGSTEAFF.

The table lists this clone with a count of one. The CDR3 reads CATSRARDSSYEQYF. For the CDR3, the DNA is TGTGCCACCAGCAGAGCCCGTGACAGCTCCTACGAGCAGTACTTC. The chain uses TRBV15 and TRBJ2-7; possible D gene TRBD1, 5 bases. V was trimmed by 1 base and J by 0 bases, leaving 10 bases between them. The CDR3 loop spans 15 amino acids. Looked up from germline, CDR1 is LNHNV and CDR2 is YYDKDF (reference sequence).

This clone was detected many times. This rearrangement joins TRBV11-2 to TRBJ2-3, with TRBD2 matching 7 bases. The V gene's germline CDR1 is SGHAT and CDR2 FQNNGV. V lost 4 bases, J lost 2 bases, and 9 bases stayed unmatched. The CDR3 runs 16 residues. CDR3 amino acids: CASSWEGTTLTDTQYF. The CDR3, as DNA: TGTGCCAGCAGCTGGGAAGGGACTACCCTCACAGATACGCAGTATTTT.

This clone has only a few counts. The V and J genes are TRBV5-1 and TRBJ2-1, with 9 bases lining up with TRBD1. V lost 4 bases to trimming and J lost 8 bases; unmatched junction nucleotides: 13. Germline V gene lookup returns CDR1 SGHRS and CDR2 YFSETQ. The CDR3 consists of 16 residues. The CDR3 reads CASSPTPGQGSYEQFF. The CDR3 DNA reads TGCGCCAGCAGCCCCACCCCAGGACAGGGGTCTTATGAGCAGTTCTTC.

This chain connects TRBV5-1 to TRBJ2-5; TRBD2 matches 14 bases. Germline V lookup: CDR1 SGHRS, CDR2 YFSETQ. The CDR3 spans 16 residues. J gave up 2 bases and V 4 bases, and 4 bases lay outside the gene matches. CDR3 in amino acids: CASSEGTSGGQETQYF. The CDR3 DNA follows: TGCGCCAGCAGCGAGGGGACTAGCGGGGGTCAAGAGACCCAGTACTTC.